The entry that follows covers one T cell receptor (beta chain) sequence. This sample stems from a study of blood T cell repertoires in COVID-19. Study-level background: Donors in the United States, Italy and Spain gave samples during acute or convalescent COVID-19.

Authors' methods: Nucleated cell number was recorded as an estimate derived from reference gene primer amplification. Here immunoSEQ multiplex PCR was the method, and the copy in TCRdb shows in-frame clones only, minus some. V and J calls and clone size come straight from that table; D and trimming were deduced from the DNA. The table has roughly 200,000 clones, 75% to 85% seen once; the top ten hold approximately 10%. The Seattle patients joined while their infection was active and were tracked longitudinally afterward. Germline values: CDR1 LGHNT, CDR2 FRNRAP. This CDR3 is 14 amino acids long. Trimming shortened V by 6 bases and J by 7 bases, and 15 bases separated the two germline ends.

This TCR came from a woman in her thirties or forties with COVID-19, enrolled during active disease. The sample consisted of peripheral blood. V and J are TRBV12-5 and TRBJ1-4; D not certain. CDR3 sequence: CASGGRLNSEKLFF. As DNA, the CDR3 is TGTGCTAGTGGAGGTAGACTAAACAGTGAAAAACTGTTTTTT.